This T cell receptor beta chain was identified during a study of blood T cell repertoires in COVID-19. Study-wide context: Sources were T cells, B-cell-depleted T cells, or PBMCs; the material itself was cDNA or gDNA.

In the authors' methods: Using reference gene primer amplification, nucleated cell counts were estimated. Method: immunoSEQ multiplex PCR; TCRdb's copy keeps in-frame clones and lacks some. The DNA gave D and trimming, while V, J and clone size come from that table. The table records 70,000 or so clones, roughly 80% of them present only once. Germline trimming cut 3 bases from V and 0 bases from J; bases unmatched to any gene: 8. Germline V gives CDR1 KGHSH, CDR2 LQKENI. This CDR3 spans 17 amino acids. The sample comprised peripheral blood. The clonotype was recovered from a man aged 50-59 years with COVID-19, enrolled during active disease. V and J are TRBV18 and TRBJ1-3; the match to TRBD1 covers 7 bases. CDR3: CASSPTGQSSSGNTIYF. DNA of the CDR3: TGTGCCAGCTCACCTACGGGACAGTCCAGCTCTGGAAACACCATATATTTT.